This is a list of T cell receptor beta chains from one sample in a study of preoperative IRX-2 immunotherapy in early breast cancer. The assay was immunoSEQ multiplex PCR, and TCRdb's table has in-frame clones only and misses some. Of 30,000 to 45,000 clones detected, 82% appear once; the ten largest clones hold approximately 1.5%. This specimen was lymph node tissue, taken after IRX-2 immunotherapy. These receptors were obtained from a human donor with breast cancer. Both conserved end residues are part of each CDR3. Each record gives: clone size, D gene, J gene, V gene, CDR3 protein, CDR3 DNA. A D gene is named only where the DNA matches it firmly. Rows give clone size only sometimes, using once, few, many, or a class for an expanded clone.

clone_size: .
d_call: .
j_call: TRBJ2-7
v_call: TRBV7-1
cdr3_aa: CASSSDSSYEQYF
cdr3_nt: TGTGCCAGCAGCTCCGATAGCTCCTACGAGCAGTACTTC

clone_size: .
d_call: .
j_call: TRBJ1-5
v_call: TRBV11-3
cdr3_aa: CASSSGLRNQPQHF
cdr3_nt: TGTGCCAGCAGCTCGGGACTCCGGAATCAGCCCCAGCATTTT

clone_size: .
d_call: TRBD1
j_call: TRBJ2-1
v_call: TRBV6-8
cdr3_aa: CASLPPGTGVGNEQFF
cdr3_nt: TGTGCCAGTCTCCCCCCTGGGACAGGGGTAGGCAATGAGCAGTTCTTC

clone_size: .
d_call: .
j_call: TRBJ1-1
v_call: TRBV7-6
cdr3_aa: CASSAPIPGKTEAFF
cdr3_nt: TGTGCCAGCAGCGCCCCTATCCCAGGGAAAACTGAAGCTTTCTTT

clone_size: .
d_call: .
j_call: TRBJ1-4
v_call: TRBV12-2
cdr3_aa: CASRADRGLYEKLFF
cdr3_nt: TGTGCAAGTCGCGCCGACAGGGGACTTTATGAAAAACTGTTTTTT

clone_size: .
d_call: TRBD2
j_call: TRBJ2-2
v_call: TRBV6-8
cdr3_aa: CASSERLAGGRSPTGELFF
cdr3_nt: TGTGCCAGCAGTGAGCGACTAGCGGGGGGCCGGAGTCCCACCGGGGAGCTGTTTTTT

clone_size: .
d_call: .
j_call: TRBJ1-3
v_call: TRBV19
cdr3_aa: CASSKSTDSGNTIYF
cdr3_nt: TGTGCCAGTAGTAAATCGACAGACTCTGGAAACACCATATATTTT

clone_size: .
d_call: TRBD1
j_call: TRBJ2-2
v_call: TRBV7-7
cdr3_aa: CASSPGQGAWAGELFF
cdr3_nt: TGTGCCAGCAGCCCCGGCCAGGGGGCGTGGGCCGGGGAGCTGTTTTTT

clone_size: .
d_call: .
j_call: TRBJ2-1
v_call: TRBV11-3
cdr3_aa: CASSFGGGGGAWNEQFF
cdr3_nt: TGTGCCAGCAGCTTCGGTGGAGGAGGGGGGGCTTGGAATGAGCAGTTCTTC

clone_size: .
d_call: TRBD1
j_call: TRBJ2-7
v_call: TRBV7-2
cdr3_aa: CASSQGQYYEQYF
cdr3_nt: TGTGCTAGCAGCCAGGGACAGTACTACGAGCAGTACTTC

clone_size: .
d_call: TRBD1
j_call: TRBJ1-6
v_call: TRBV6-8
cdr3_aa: CASTRDREDSPLHF
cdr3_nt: TGTGCCAGCACTCGGGACAGGGAAGATTCACCCCTCCACTTT

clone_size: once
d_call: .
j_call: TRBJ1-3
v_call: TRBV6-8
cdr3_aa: CASTKLTGNTIYF
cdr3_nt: TGTGCCAGCACTAAACTAACGGGGAACACCATATATTTT

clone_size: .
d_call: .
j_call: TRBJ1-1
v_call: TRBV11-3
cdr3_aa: CASSSTWQGANTEAFF
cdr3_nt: TGTGCCAGCAGCTCTACTTGGCAGGGAGCGAACACTGAAGCTTTCTTT

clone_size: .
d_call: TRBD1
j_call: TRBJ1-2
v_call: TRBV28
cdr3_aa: CASSSPDRGRWGYTF
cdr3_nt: TGTGCCAGCAGTTCCCCCGACAGGGGGAGGTGGGGCTACACCTTC

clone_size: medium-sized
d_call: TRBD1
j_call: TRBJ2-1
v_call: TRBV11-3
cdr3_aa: CASSHTPGTGREQFF
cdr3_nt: TGTGCCAGCAGCCACACCCCCGGGACAGGGCGTGAGCAGTTCTTC

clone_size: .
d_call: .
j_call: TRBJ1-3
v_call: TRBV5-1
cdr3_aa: CASSLEWGSGNTIYF
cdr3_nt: TGCGCCAGCAGCTTGGAGTGGGGTTCTGGAAACACCATATATTTT

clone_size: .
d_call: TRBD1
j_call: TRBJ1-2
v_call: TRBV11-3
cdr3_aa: CASGSGQGNYGYTF
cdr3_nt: TGTGCCAGCGGGTCGGGACAGGGGAACTATGGCTACACCTTC

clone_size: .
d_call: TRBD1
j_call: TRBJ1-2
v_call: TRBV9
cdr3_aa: CASSVPTGGTNYGYTF
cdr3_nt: TGTGCCAGCAGTGTCCCAACAGGGGGCACTAACTATGGCTACACCTTC

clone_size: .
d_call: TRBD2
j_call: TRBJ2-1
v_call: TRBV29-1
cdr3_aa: CSVIGGVLSYNEQFF
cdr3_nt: TGCAGCGTGATTGGGGGGGTTCTTTCCTACAATGAGCAGTTCTTC

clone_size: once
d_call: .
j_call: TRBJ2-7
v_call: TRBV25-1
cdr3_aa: CASSERQAATYEQYF
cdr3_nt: TGTGCCAGCAGTGAGCGGCAAGCGGCGACCTACGAGCAGTACTTC

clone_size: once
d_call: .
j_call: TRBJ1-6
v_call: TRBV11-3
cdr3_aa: CASSDARGAKNSPLHF
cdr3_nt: TGTGCCAGCAGTGACGCTCGGGGCGCGAAAAATTCACCCCTCCACTTT

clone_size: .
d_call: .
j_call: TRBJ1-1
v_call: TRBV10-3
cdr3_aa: CAISESSWAGTVAFF
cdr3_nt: TGTGCCATCAGTGAGTCGAGTTGGGCAGGGACGGTGGCTTTCTTT

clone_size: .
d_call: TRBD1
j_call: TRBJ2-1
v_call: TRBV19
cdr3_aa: CASGDSSYNEQFF
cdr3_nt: TGTGCCAGTGGGGACAGCTCCTACAATGAGCAGTTCTTC

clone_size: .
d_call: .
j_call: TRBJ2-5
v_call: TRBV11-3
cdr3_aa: CASSLRRYQETQYF
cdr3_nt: TGTGCCAGCAGCCTCAGGAGGTACCAAGAGACCCAGTACTTC

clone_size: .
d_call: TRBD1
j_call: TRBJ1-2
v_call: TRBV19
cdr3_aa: CASSFTGGRGYGYTF
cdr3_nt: TGTGCCAGTAGTTTCACAGGGGGCCGAGGCTATGGCTACACCTTC

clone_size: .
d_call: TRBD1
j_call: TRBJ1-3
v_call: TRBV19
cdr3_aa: CASTRRQDRTGNTIYF
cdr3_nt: TGTGCCAGTACCCGCCGCCAGGACAGGACGGGAAACACCATATATTTT

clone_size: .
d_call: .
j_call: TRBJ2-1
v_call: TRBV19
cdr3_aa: CASSVQSSYNEQFF
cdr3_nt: TGTGCCAGTAGCGTTCAGAGCTCCTACAATGAGCAGTTCTTC

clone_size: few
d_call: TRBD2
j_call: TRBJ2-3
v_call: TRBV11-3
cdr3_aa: CASSYRGGGTDTQYF
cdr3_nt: TGTGCCAGCAGCTATCGGGGGGGCGGGACAGATACGCAGTATTTT

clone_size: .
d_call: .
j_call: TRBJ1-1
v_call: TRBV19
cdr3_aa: CAISGGMNTEAFF
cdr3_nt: TGTGCCATTTCGGGAGGTATGAACACTGAAGCTTTCTTT

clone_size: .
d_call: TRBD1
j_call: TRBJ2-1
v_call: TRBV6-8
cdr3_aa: CASRQGQGTYNEQFF
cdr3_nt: TGTGCCAGCAGACAGGGACAGGGCACCTACAATGAGCAGTTCTTC

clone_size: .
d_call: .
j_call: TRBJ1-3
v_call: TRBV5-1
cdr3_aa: CASSLGEYSGNTIYF
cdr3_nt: TGCGCCAGCAGCTTAGGAGAGTACTCTGGAAACACCATATATTTT

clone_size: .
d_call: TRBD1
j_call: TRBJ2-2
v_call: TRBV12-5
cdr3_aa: CASGSWGRGRGELFF
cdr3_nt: TGTGCTAGTGGTTCTTGGGGTAGGGGGCGCGGGGAGCTGTTTTTT

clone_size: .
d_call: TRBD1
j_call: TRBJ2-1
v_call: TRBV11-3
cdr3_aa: CASSYPGQVFDEQFF
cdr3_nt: TGTGCCAGCAGCTACCCGGGACAGGTATTCGATGAGCAGTTCTTC

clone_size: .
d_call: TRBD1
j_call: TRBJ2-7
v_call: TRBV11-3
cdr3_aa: CASSPRTGGGYEQYF
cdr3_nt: TGTGCCAGCAGCCCTCGGACAGGGGGGGGCTACGAGCAGTACTTC

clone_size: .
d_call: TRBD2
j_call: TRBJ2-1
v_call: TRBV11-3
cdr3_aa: CASSLLGASGDYNEQFF
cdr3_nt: TGTGCCAGCAGTTTATTGGGGGCTAGCGGGGACTACAATGAGCAGTTCTTC

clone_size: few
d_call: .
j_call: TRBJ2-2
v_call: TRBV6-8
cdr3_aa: CASSNLPAEATGELFF
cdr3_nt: TGTGCCAGCAGCAATCTTCCGGCGGAGGCGACCGGGGAGCTGTTTTTT

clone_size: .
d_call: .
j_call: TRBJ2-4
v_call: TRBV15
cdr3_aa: CATSRDRMEDYWAKNIQYF
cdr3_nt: TGTGCCACCAGCAGAGATCGGATGGAAGACTACTGGGCCAAAAACATTCAGTACTTC

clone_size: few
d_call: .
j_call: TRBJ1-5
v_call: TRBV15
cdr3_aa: CASGGGANSNQPQHF
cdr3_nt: TGTGCCTCCGGTGGGGGGGCAAATAGCAATCAGCCCCAGCATTTT

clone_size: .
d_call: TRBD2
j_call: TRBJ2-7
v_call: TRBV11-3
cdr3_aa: CASSLLAELTYEQYF
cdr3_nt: TGTGCCAGCAGTCTCCTAGCGGAATTAACCTACGAGCAGTACTTC

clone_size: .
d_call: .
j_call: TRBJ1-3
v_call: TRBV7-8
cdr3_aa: CASSFDPSGNTIYF
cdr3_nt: TGTGCCAGCAGCTTCGACCCCTCTGGAAACACCATATATTTT

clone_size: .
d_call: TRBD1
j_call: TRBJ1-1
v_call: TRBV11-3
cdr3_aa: CASSPTGGRETEAFF
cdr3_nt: TGTGCCAGCAGCCCTACAGGGGGCCGGGAAACTGAAGCTTTCTTT

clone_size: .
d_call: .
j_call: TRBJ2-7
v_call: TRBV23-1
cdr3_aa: CASTYFREYEQYF
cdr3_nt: TGCGCCAGCACCTACTTCCGGGAATACGAGCAGTACTTC

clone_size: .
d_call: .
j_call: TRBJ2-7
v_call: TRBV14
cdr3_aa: CASSQDAGSGEQYF
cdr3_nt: TGTGCCAGCAGCCAAGATGCAGGCAGTGGCGAGCAGTACTTC